This T cell receptor (beta chain) derives from a study of cytomegalovirus exposure and HLA in healthy donors listed by TCRdb under 2017. Context from the whole study: An earlier analysis of some 600 of the donors reported over 250 Gb of sequence data and 95 million to 140 million unique TCR beta sequences obtained from 150 million to 200 million T cells. An earlier analysis of fewer than 700 of the donors applied high-throughput TCR beta sequencing to assess whether each TCR beta V gene segment acted as functional or pseudogenic. All discovery cohort repertoires had been generated using a single sequencing platform. A separate validation cohort of roughly 120 different subjects was used in addition to the 666-subject first cohort. To predict cytomegalovirus infection status, the study combined high-throughput TCR immunosequencing, statistical association of individual TCRs with disease status, and machine learning. The study used immunosequencing to profile the T cell repertoires of approximately 630 subjects and linked those repertoires to cytomegalovirus serostatus. Roughly 310 gigabases of sequencing data and 70 million to 100 million unique TCR sequences were included in an early release covering around 650 HLA-typed donors. A later analysis re-analyzed previously published TCR beta repertoires from 666 donors and added high-resolution HLA genotyping to study TCR occurrence patterns. Donor age, sex, ethnicity and CMV serostatus were compiled alongside the repertoire data. The number of donors typed differed by locus, with 629-630 for A, B, C, DRB1 and DQB1, 522 for DQA1, 600 to 610 for DPA1, and 472 for DPB1. Roughly 5 DR-DQ haplotypes were handled as single units for association and clustering, since linkage in the cohort was strong. The study aimed to test whether signatures of past pathogen exposure could be identified by cataloging public T cell receptors. In the later analysis, no new phenotypic data were used to find candidate immune exposures; instead, reliance was placed on TCR beta sequences and their occurrence across donors. Across some 400 genotyped donors of the cohort, an average of about 250,000 unique TCR beta nucleotide sequences per donor were sequenced, and roughly a sixth of those sequences were non-productive. In a later genetic analysis, genome-wide SNP genotypes for about three fifths of the 666 donors were used, and that subset was treated as a discovery cohort. The genetic ancestry cluster associated with self-reported Caucasian donors included 81% of the 398 genotyped donors. Both class I and class II loci were covered by HLA typing, at four-digit resolution. Summary of the overall study and its limitations: V-gene and J-gene trimming of TCR beta chains was associated with a missense DCLRE1C variant in a later genetic analysis, and the association was replicated in an independent cohort. Linkage disequilibrium might explain the correlated functional status among segregating V segments, but an unknown experimental factor could not be ruled out. Some IMGT-functional V segments, including TRBV6-2 and TRBV6-3, could not be told apart with the 87-base-pair reads, so those segments were excluded. The authors suggested that the approach could potentially be generalized to other disease states and immunological phenotypes. The classifier was reported to diagnose cytomegalovirus status with high specificity and sensitivity in both the original and validation cohorts. Broadly in line with IMGT annotations, most TCR beta V segments showed up in productive rearrangements about 87% or about 30% of the time in an earlier analysis of approximately 640 of the donors. The presence/absence analyses assumed that sequencing depth was roughly uniform across donors, and that assumption may not be true. In vitro tests confirmed that three of the cytomegalovirus-associated TCR beta chains recognize cytomegalovirus antigens. Because counts were too low, 15 to 20 rarely observed V segments, including chromosome 9 orphons, were excluded from the earlier analysis of 587 of the donors. Most CMV-associated TCR beta chains appeared to be HLA-restricted in a later analysis, and the HLA associations seemed to be driven largely by CMV exposure. In this cohort, only TCR beta chains were sequenced, and detectable features were limited by the absence of alpha or paired-chain data. In a later analysis, TCR association rates were found to vary across HLA loci, with the most associated TCRs seen for DRB1 alleles and the fewest for HLA-C alleles. In a later analysis, several top co-occurrence clusters were reported to appear linked to parvovirus B19, influenza, CMV and Epstein-Barr virus. A further reported finding was that TCR beta sequences accurately predicted the HLA-A and HLA-B alleles for most subjects in the first cohort. Most TCR sequences were observed very rarely across donors, whereas some public TCRs were present in many individuals. A later genetic analysis reported fewer N-insertions in productive TCRs among donors in an Asian-associated ancestry cluster than the roughly 670-donor mean. The study gave a list of about 160 TCR beta chains associated with cytomegalovirus. At a false discovery rate of 0.05, a later analysis linked under 20,000 TCR beta sequences to specific HLA alleles. Because HLA typing was missing for some donors at each locus, association tests included only the typed subset. A later analysis found that HLA-associated TCR beta chains were more clonally expanded and had lower generation probabilities than equally common non-associated chains. Strong co-occurrence of HLA alleles, especially DR and DQ, made assigning TCR associations to individual alleles difficult. A group of highly shared sequence variants was considered likely to be a technical artifact of the sequencing pipeline. The only immune exposure information available for the cohort was CMV serostatus.

With regard to this clone: The antigen it recognizes is unknown. Per-nucleotide qualities are absent, and no much larger clonotype sits a single base away.

Libraries came from the immunoSEQ multiplex PCR assay. For the multiplex PCR, a mixture combining 60 forward primers for TCR Vbeta segments and 13 reverse primers for TCR Jbeta segments was used. A multiplex PCR assay on genomic DNA amplified the CDR3 region of rearranged TCR beta genes. Amplified TCR beta libraries were sequenced as 87-base-pair reads on the Illumina HiSeq System. The paper's data handling went like this. A later analysis counted about 80 million unique TCR beta chains across the 666 repertoires, and roughly 10 million of these chains were shared by at least two donors. Raw reads were error-corrected and collapsed into unique sequences with a nearest-neighbor algorithm that merged closely related sequences to remove PCR and sequencing errors. CDR3 sequences were aligned to IMGT reference sequences to assign V, D and J gene segments. For a sequence to be retained, a match of at least six nucleotides to both a V gene segment and a J gene segment was required. A rearrangement counted as productive if the CDR3 had no stop codons and remained in frame with V and J, and every other rearrangement counted as non-productive. CDR3 was defined according to IMGT convention as the region running from the second conserved V-encoded cysteine to the conserved J-encoded phenylalanine. Sequences without an unambiguous match to a single V gene segment were excluded from the earlier analysis of about 600 of the donors. In an earlier analysis of some 590 of the donors, a V segment was called functional when productive rearrangements were above 56.7%, and segregating when the standard deviation between donors exceeded 5%. A statistical classification framework was built for diagnosing cytomegalovirus status from the catalog of TCR beta chain sequences. In a later analysis, TCR nucleotide sequences were compared against IMGT/GENE-DB human TR gene sequences so that V and J genes could be assigned. The TCRdist pipeline was used in a later analysis to assign CDR3 sequences and most-parsimonious VDJ recombination scenarios. In a later analysis, each TCR beta chain was defined by its CDR3 amino acid sequence together with its V-gene family, and reads lacking a unique V-gene family were excluded. A later analysis removed roughly 590 highly shared, low-generation-probability nucleotide sequences to deal with suspected cross-contamination and a sequencing artifact. In a later analysis, a clonal expansion index for each public chain was calculated from normalized within-repertoire ranks of inferred template counts. In a later analysis, generation probabilities were computed using a VDJ recombination model fitted to out-of-frame rearrangements, and the results were checked against IGoR. In a later analysis, hypergeometric tests were used to score TCR-TCR, TCR-HLA and TCR-CMV co-occurrence, with a repertoire-size bias correction applied to TCR pairs. False discovery rates were estimated in a later analysis by permuting HLA or CMV assignments 20 times. A later analysis grouped co-occurring TCRs with DBSCAN, adding TCRdist sequence similarity when clustering within HLA-allele-positive subsets. Co-occurrence clustering excluded repertoires with fewer than 30,000 or more than 120,000 public chains, plus five with anomalous nucleotide sharing. TCRdb limited this immuneACCESS table to in-frame rearrangements with V and J called. A share of clones is missing; checked studies link under half to unresolved V genes, and the rest is unexplained. For V, J and clone size, that table is used; D and trimming come from the DNA. This sample is represented by a few hundred thousand clones; over 85% of them were singletons. The leading ten clones occupy about 2.5% of the sample.

The trim is 0 bases for V and 0 bases for J, with a gap of 14 bases between the germline ends. CDR1 and CDR2 (SNHLY, FYNNEI) derive from the germline V gene. The CDR3 covers 17 residues, taking in both the cysteine and the phenylalanine. Of the read, only the CDR3 DNA is kept; its 51 bases are in frame from base 1. The cohort consisted of some 670 healthy bone marrow donors. At the time of sampling, all cohort members were nominally healthy, though unrecorded immune exposures were likely present. The donor was CMV seronegative and belonged to the group of 352 seronegative cohort members. A peripheral blood sample was provided by each donor, and peripheral blood mononuclear cells were used for TCR beta sequencing. Genomic DNA was extracted from the blood cell samples with the Qiagen DNeasy Blood Extraction Kit.

The rearranged segments are TRBV2 and TRBJ1-1; the D segment cannot be called with confidence. The sequence derives from a young woman in good health and CMV-seronegative. The sequenced material came from PBMCs. The DNA sequence reads TGTGCCAGCAGTGAAGCGCTTTTCCGGGTTATGAACACTGAAGCTTTCTTT. It translates as CASSEALFRVMNTEAFF.